Following are 24 T cell receptor beta chains from one sample sequenced in a study of T cell responses to AZD1222 COVID-19 vaccine. TCRdb's copy holds only in-frame clones and misses some; the assay was immunoSEQ multiplex PCR. The table shows fewer than 150,000 clones, with 86% occurring only once. Sequenced material: peripheral blood, taken on day 0 of AZD1222 vaccination. The receptor source for this set is an adult in good health.

The V and J genes are TRBV5-1 and TRBJ1-3; D gene ambiguous. Trimming took 0 bases from V and 0 from J, leaving 13 bases between them. Per the germline V gene, CDR1 is SGHRS and CDR2 is YFSETQ. There are 17 residues in the CDR3. The CDR3 sequence is CASSLGSGASSGNTIYF. In DNA form, the CDR3 reads TGCGCCAGCAGCTTGGGTAGCGGAGCGAGCTCTGGAAACACCATATATTTT. Full variable domain (missing parts from reference TRBV5-1 and TRBJ1-3): KAGVTQTPRYLIKTRGQQVTLSCSPISGHRSVSWYQQTPGQGLQFLFEYFSETQRNKGNFPGRFSGRQFSNSRSEMNVSTLELGDSALYLCASSLGSGASSGNTIYFGEGSWLTVV.

The J gene is TRBJ2-5, the V gene TRBV19, with D unclear. This CDR3 has 13 amino acids. Germline CDR1 and CDR2: LNHDA and SQIVND (reference sequence). V shed 3 bases and J shed 5 bases, with 10 bases lying between them. The CDR3 sequence: CASSIMGLETQYF. The DNA for the CDR3 is TGTGCCAGTAGTATCATGGGCTTGGAGACCCAGTACTTC.

A single count supports this clone. The V gene is TRBV5-3, the J gene TRBJ1-6; 12 bases match TRBD1. TRBV5-3 is flagged as an ORF with uncertain function. This CDR3 contains 16 residues. With 4 bases clipped from V and 7 bases from J, the junction kept 6 bases outside the gene matches. The CDR3 DNA is TGTGCCAGAAGCGGGGGGACAGGGGGCGCGAATTCACCCCTCCACTTT. Translating it yields CARSGGTGGANSPLHF.

The chain couples TRBV7-2 to TRBJ2-2, with D possibly matching TRBD2 (5 bases). The CDR3 has 13 residues. Germline V gene sequence: CDR1 SGHTA, CDR2 FQGNSA. V dropped 6 bases and J dropped 5 bases, with 10 bases sitting between them. The CDR3 region is CASRRRRTGELFF. The CDR3 bases are TGTGCCAGCAGACGGAGGAGGACCGGGGAGCTGTTTTTT.

The rearrangement links TRBV28 to TRBJ1-2, with a possible D match to TRBD1 (5 bases). Trimming removed 5 bases from V and 0 bases from J, with 13 bases in between. The CDR3 contains 15 residues. Germline CDR1 and CDR2: MDHEN and SYDVKM. The CDR3 DNA reads as TGTGCCAGCAGTGCGTCGGGGGGATCTAACTATGGCTACACCTTC. Encoded protein: CASSASGGSNYGYTF.

J is TRBJ2-7 and V is TRBV3-1 (or the pseudogene TRBV3-2), with TRBD2 identical over 12 bases. The V gene's germline CDR1 is LGHDT and CDR2 YNNKEL (reference sequence). J was trimmed by 9 bases and V by 4 bases; bases with no gene match: 13. This CDR3 is built from 16 residues. The CDR3, as DNA: TGTGCCAGCAGCCGCTGGGGACTAGCGGGCGGCGGGGGGCAGTACTTC. Its protein product is CASSRWGLAGGGGQYF.

V is TRBV6-5 and J is TRBJ2-5; tentatively, D is TRBD2 (6 bases). This CDR3 has 14 amino acids. From germline, CDR1 is MNHEY and CDR2 SVGAGI. Trimming left V 6 bases short and J 5 bases short, with 16 bases between. The CDR3 DNA reads as TGTGCCAGCAGCGGGGGTCCCTTCAGGGAGACCCAGTACTTC. It encodes CASSGGPFRETQYF.

The chain combines TRBV28 with TRBJ2-7; 7 bases match TRBD1. The CDR3 runs 12 residues. J was trimmed by 4 bases and V by 8 bases; bases with no gene match: 5. The germline V gene has CDR1 MDHEN and CDR2 SYDVKM. The DNA for the CDR3 is TGTGCCAGCCAAAGGACAGGTTACGAGCAGTACTTC. Its protein is CASQRTGYEQYF.

The chain carries TRBV5-1 and TRBJ2-3, with D possibly TRBD1 on 6 matching bases. The CDR3 totals 16 residues. V gave up 4 bases and J gave up 6 bases, with 21 bases separating them. From germline, CDR1 is SGHRS and CDR2 YFSETQ. CDR3 region: CASSHSAGTNRDTQYF. The CDR3 region has the DNA TGCGCCAGCAGCCACAGCGCAGGGACAAATCGGGATACGCAGTATTTT.

J is TRBJ1-2 and V is TRBV10-3; 7 nucleotides line up with TRBD1. Germline V gene sequence: CDR1 ENHRY, CDR2 SYGVKD. There are 13 residues in the CDR3. After removal of 5 bases from V and 8 bases from J, the junction contained 8 bases not matched to a gene. The CDR3 spells CAISWDSGGGYTF. CDR3 sequence (DNA): TGTGCCATCAGTTGGGACAGTGGAGGAGGCTACACCTTC.

The chain carries TRBV4-2 and TRBJ1-3; D is uncertain. The germline CDR1 and CDR2 sequences are LGHNA and YNFKEQ. V was cut by 4 bases and J by 0 bases, with 13 bases left in between. The CDR3 contains 16 residues. The CDR3 region is CASSPREGLSGNTIYF. For the CDR3, the DNA is TGTGCCAGCAGCCCACGGGAGGGCCTCTCTGGAAACACCATATATTTT.

CDR3 region: CASSARHTGELFF. The CDR3 DNA is TGTGCCAGCAGCGCCAGACACACCGGGGAGCTGTTTTTT. V is TRBV7-3 and J is TRBJ2-2; D not certain. The V gene's germline CDR1 is SGHTA and CDR2 FQGTGA. V was clipped by 5 bases and J by 3 bases, with 7 bases between them. CDR3 length: 13 residues.

This sequence joins TRBV7-9 and TRBJ2-3; tentatively, D is TRBD1 (5 bases). This CDR3 is built from 12 residues. V shed 8 bases and J shed 6 bases, with 12 bases lying between them. CDR1 is SEHNR and CDR2 is FQNEAQ in the germline V gene (reference sequence). The CDR3 DNA reads as TGTGCCAGCCGAAGGGGCATGGATACGCAGTATTTT. Translation gives CASRRGMDTQYF.

V usage is TRBV11-2 and J usage is TRBJ2-5; D remains unclear. The CDR3 loop spans 15 amino acids. V was trimmed by 1 base and J by 2 bases, leaving 11 bases between them. Germline lookup yields CDR1 SGHAT and CDR2 FQNNGV. The CDR3 region is CASSLGFGAQETQYF. The DNA for the CDR3 is TGTGCCAGCAGCTTAGGGTTTGGCGCTCAAGAGACCCAGTACTTC. The full variable domain, rest sourced from reference TRBV11-2 and TRBJ2-5, is EAGVAQSPRYKIIEKRQSVAFWCNPISGHATLYWYQQILGQGPKLLIQFQNNGVVDDSQLPKDRFSAERLKGVDSTLKIQPAKLEDSAVYLCASSLGFGAQETQYFGPGTRLLVL.

This chain connects TRBV29-1 to TRBJ2-6; D remains ambiguous. V was shortened by 4 bases and J by 0 bases, with 10 bases between the two germline ends. The CDR3 is 15 amino acids. Germline CDR1 is SQVTM and CDR2 is ANQGSEA. Here the CDR3 reads CSVAVGDSGANVLTF. For the CDR3, the DNA is TGCAGCGTTGCCGTTGGGGACTCTGGGGCCAACGTCCTGACTTTC.

V gene TRBV19 combines with J gene TRBJ2-5, with 7 bases aligning to TRBD2. This CDR3 has 13 amino acids. V trimming: 5 bases; J trimming: 5 bases; junction bases outside the gene matches: 5. Germline-derived CDR1 and CDR2 are LNHDA and SQIVND (reference sequence). CDR3 in amino acids: CASSAPGGETQYF. CDR3 sequence (DNA): TGTGCCAGTAGTGCCCCCGGGGGGGAGACCCAGTACTTC. Full variable domain (rest looked up from reference TRBV19 and TRBJ2-5): DGGITQSPKYLFRKEGQNVTLSCEQNLNHDAMYWYRQDPGQGLRLIYYSQIVNDFQKGDIAEGYSVSREKKESFPLTVTSAQKNPTAFYLCASSAPGGETQYFGPGTRLLVL.

The chain carries TRBV5-1 and TRBJ2-3; tentatively, D is TRBD2 (6 bases). This CDR3 has 16 residues. Per germline, CDR1 SGHRS and CDR2 YFSETQ. Trimming removed 2 bases at V and 0 bases at J, with 13 bases between. CDR3 residues: CASSFGGGWSTDTQYF. The CDR3 nucleotides read TGCGCCAGCAGCTTTGGAGGAGGGTGGAGCACAGATACGCAGTATTTT.

The J gene is TRBJ2-7, the V gene TRBV20-1; TRBD1 matches 8 bases. The CDR3 loop spans 17 amino acids. Per the germline V gene, CDR1 is DFQATT and CDR2 is SNEGSKA (reference sequence). J gave up 5 bases and V 3 bases, and 18 bases lay outside the gene matches. CDR3 region: CSASKPGGLRGQNEQYF. In nucleotides, the CDR3 is TGCAGTGCTAGTAAGCCAGGGGGCCTTAGGGGCCAGAACGAGCAGTACTTC.

The chain uses TRBV9 and TRBJ2-2; TRBD1 might be the D (7 bases). The CDR3 loop spans 15 amino acids. The V gene lost 4 bases and the J gene lost 1 base, with 11 bases spanning the gap. Germline V gives CDR1 SGDLS, CDR2 YYNGEE. The CDR3 nucleotides read TGTGCCAGCAGCTTCCAGGGGGGGAACACCGGGGAGCTGTTTTTT. It is translated as CASSFQGGNTGELFF.

The rearrangement joins TRBV30 to TRBJ2-7, with D perhaps TRBD1 (6 bases). The V end was cut by 3 bases, the J end by 4 bases, with 13 bases between. Germline V CDR1 and CDR2: GTSNPN, SVGIG (reference sequence). The CDR3 is 13 residues long. The CDR3 here is CAWRGRGRYEQYF. CDR3 nucleotides: TGTGCCTGGAGGGGCAGGGGAAGGTACGAGCAGTACTTC.

The chain uses TRBV20-1 and TRBJ2-7, with 10 bases aligning to TRBD1. V lost 3 bases and J lost 7; bases outside the gene matches: 9. Germline V gene sequence: CDR1 DFQATT, CDR2 SNEGSKA (reference sequence). The CDR3 runs to 14 residues. CDR3 residues: CSASYTGTGDEQYF. The CDR3 DNA sequence: TGCAGTGCTAGTTACACCGGGACAGGGGATGAGCAGTACTTC.

This rearrangement joins TRBV6-2 or TRBV6-3 to TRBJ2-1; TRBD1 agrees at 7 bases. This CDR3 is built from 16 residues. Germline CDR1 MNHEY, CDR2 SVGEGT. V was clipped by 6 bases and J by 6 bases; unmatched bases: 14. The CDR3 reads CASSRIRDSQGNEQFF. CDR3 in DNA: TGTGCCAGCAGCCGCATCCGGGACAGTCAAGGCAATGAGCAGTTCTTC.

On this clone: The junction departs from germline at one end; a sequencing error may be responsible. The chain links TRBV7-7 to TRBJ2-2; TRBD1 is a possible D gene (6 bases). The CDR3 runs to 14 residues. CDR1 is SSHAT, CDR2 FNYEAQ, per germline (reference sequence). CDR3 amino acids: CASSSYRDPGELFF. DNA of the CDR3: TGTGCTAGCAGCTCATACAGGGATCCCGGGGAGCTGTTTTTT.

This chain links TRBV4-1 with TRBJ1-2; possibly TRBD1 for D (5 bases). Germline values: CDR1 MGHRA, CDR2 YSYEKL. CDR3 size: 15 residues. Trimming left V 4 bases short and J 6 bases short, with 18 bases between. The CDR3 DNA reads TGCGCCAGCAGCCTCCTGCAAGTGCAGGGAAATGGCTACACCTTC. It codes for CASSLLQVQGNGYTF.